These 18 T cell receptor beta chains share one sample of origin, sequenced in a study of blood T cells in healthy people across ages. PCR was performed a second time for roughly 6 to 12 cycles using a sample-barcoded 5' primer and a J-beta primer mix. MiXCR, run by TCRdb on the 5' RACE reads, gives a single entry per CDR3 protein. The table records roughly 1,000,000 distinct CDR3 sequences, 25% of them present only once. This sample also belongs to another study, concerning T cells of mothers and their children.

Sequenced sample: blood. The source is a girl aged 2-10 years in good health.

This clonotype showed up just a few times. V and J are TRBV5-1 and TRBJ1-5; no definite D call. This CDR3 region has 15 residues. V was trimmed by 0 bases and J by 4 bases, leaving 11 bases between them. The V gene's germline CDR1 is SGHRS and CDR2 YFSETQ. For the CDR3, the DNA is TGCGCCAGCAGCTTGGGTCCCGAATTGAATCAGCCCCAGCATTTT. Translating gives CASSLGPELNQPQHF.

This clonotype appeared a few times. J is TRBJ1-2 and V is TRBV5-6; TRBD1 agrees at 8 bases. J was trimmed by 4 bases and V by 4 bases; bases with no gene match: 6. Germline lookup yields CDR1 SGHDT and CDR2 YYEEEE. This CDR3 has 14 amino acids. CDR3 sequence: CASSLSDRAYGYTF. As DNA, the CDR3 is TGTGCCAGCAGCCTTTCGGACAGGGCCTATGGCTACACCTTC.

The chain has TRBV3-1 and TRBJ2-7; the D is unclear. The DNA end is a closer match to TRBJ2-1, so the J assignment may be wrong. The CDR3 runs 14 residues. CDR1 is LGHDT, CDR2 YNNKEL, per germline (reference sequence). CDR3 loop: CASSQGNSWTWQFF. For the CDR3, the DNA is TGTGCCAGCAGCCAAGGAAATAGCTGGACGTGGCAGTTCTTC.

DNA for the CDR3: TGTGCCAGCAGCCAGGAGGAGGCCGGGCTGTACGAGCAGTACTTC. This translates into CASSQEEAGLYEQYF. The rearrangement links TRBV6-2 or TRBV6-3 to TRBJ2-5, with D possibly matching TRBD2 (5 bases). The closer fit of TRBJ2-7 to the DNA end suggests the J call may be wrong. CDR1 MNHEY and CDR2 SVGEGT come from the germline V gene. CDR3 length: 15 residues.

V is TRBV4-1 and J is TRBJ2-7, with 12 nucleotides matching TRBD1. The CDR3 consists of 15 residues. In germline, CDR1 is MGHRA, CDR2 YSYEKL. V dropped 3 bases and J dropped 5; count of bases not matched to a gene: 5. As DNA, the CDR3 is TGCGCCAGCAGCCACCCAGGGACAGGGGGCGACGAGCAGTACTTC. It specifies CASSHPGTGGDEQYF.

The rearrangement joins TRBV7-9 to TRBJ2-7; maybe TRBD1 (5 bases). The CDR3 spans 14 residues. The germline V gene has CDR1 SEHNR and CDR2 FQNEAQ (reference sequence). The V and J ends lost 10 bases and 4 bases respectively, with 20 bases between them. The CDR3 is CATIGAAPPYEQYF. The CDR3 DNA follows: TGTGCCACCATTGGGGCGGCACCCCCTTACGAGCAGTACTTC.

This clonotype has more than one count but fewer than ten. V usage is TRBV28 and J usage is TRBJ1-3; the D is unclear. V lost 8 bases, J lost 2 bases, and 10 bases lay in between. CDR1 is MDHEN, CDR2 SYDVKM, per germline. The CDR3 spans 13 residues. The CDR3 DNA is TGTGCCAGCCTAGGAGGGCCTGGAAACACCATATATTTT. This gives the protein CASLGGPGNTIYF.

This chain uses TRBV20-1 with TRBJ1-1; 9 nucleotides match TRBD1. This CDR3 contains 10 residues. CDR1 DFQATT and CDR2 SNEGSKA come from the germline V gene (reference sequence). V was pared by 7 bases and J by 12 bases, with 6 bases of the junction left unmatched. CDR3 nucleotide sequence: TGCAGTGGTCCGGGACAGGGCCCTTTCTTT. Its translation is CSGPGQGPFF.

This CDR3 reads CAISEDGTDTQYF. CDR3 DNA: TGTGCCATCAGTGAGGATGGTACAGATACGCAGTATTTT. The chain uses TRBV10-3 and TRBJ2-3; D gene unclear. Per the germline V gene, CDR1 is ENHRY and CDR2 is SYGVKD. CDR3 size: 13 residues. V lost 2 bases and J lost 3, with 6 bases in between.

The chain couples TRBV6-6 to TRBJ2-4, with D unresolved. Trimming pared 5 bases from V and 0 bases from J, leaving 11 bases between. This CDR3 comprises 15 residues. CDR1 and CDR2 (germline): MNHNY, SVGAGI (reference sequence). The CDR3 loop is CASSQNTIAKNIQYF. As DNA, the CDR3 is TGTGCCAGCAGTCAGAACACGATAGCCAAAAACATTCAGTACTTC.

This clonotype was detected only once. V usage is TRBV5-4 and J usage is TRBJ2-7, with a tentative D call TRBD2 (6 bases). The end of the DNA fits TRBJ2-1 better, so the J call may be wrong. Germline loops: CDR1 SGHNT, CDR2 YYREEE (reference sequence). The CDR3 is 13 amino acids. CDR3 amino acids: CASSLVTSNEQFF. As DNA, the CDR3 is TGTGCCAGCAGCTTGGTGACTAGCAATGAGCAGTTCTTC.

This rearrangement joins TRBV12-3 or TRBV12-4 to TRBJ2-1, with D perhaps matching TRBD1 (5 bases). The V end was cut by 3 bases, the J end by 7 bases, with 16 bases between. This CDR3 comprises 15 residues. CDR3 sequence reads: CASSLRQNGANEQFF. DNA of the CDR3: TGTGCCAGCAGTTTGAGGCAGAATGGGGCAAATGAGCAGTTCTTC.

There are a few counts of this clonotype. CDR3 protein: CSARRLAGGRSTDTQYF. In nucleotides, the CDR3 is TGCAGTGCTAGACGACTAGCGGGAGGGCGTAGCACAGATACGCAGTATTTT. The gene calls are TRBV20-1 and TRBJ2-3; 14 nucleotides agree with TRBD2. Germline trimming cut 2 bases from V and 0 bases from J; bases unmatched to any gene: 4. Germline V CDR1 and CDR2: DFQATT, SNEGSKA (reference sequence). The CDR3 contains 17 residues.

This chain joins TRBV11-1 and TRBJ2-5, with 7 bases matching TRBD2. CDR3 length: 16 amino acids. CDR1 is SGHAT, CDR2 FQDESV, per germline (reference sequence). Trimming took 4 bases from V and 3 from J; bases not matched to a gene: 11. The DNA for the CDR3 is TGTGCCAGCAGCTCCCTTGCGGGGACTACAAAAGAGACCCAGTACTTC. It encodes CASSSLAGTTKETQYF.

At least ten counts were recorded for this clonotype. The genes are TRBV29-1 and TRBJ1-2; D unresolved. CDR1 is SQVTM and CDR2 is ANQGSEA in the germline V gene. There are 9 residues in the CDR3. Trimming took 0 bases from V and 7 from J, leaving 0 bases between them. The CDR3 sequence is CSVEDGYTF. The CDR3 nucleotides are TGCAGCGTTGAAGATGGCTACACCTTC.

This clonotype has a handful of counts. The chain employs TRBV15 and TRBJ2-1; D is perhaps TRBD2 (6 bases). From germline, CDR1 is LNHNV and CDR2 YYDKDF (reference sequence). The CDR3 spans 17 residues. Deletions cut 0 bases from V and 0 bases from J, with 12 bases between. The CDR3 sequence is CATSRDAGFSSYNEQFF. The CDR3 DNA reads as TGTGCCACCAGCAGAGATGCGGGGTTCAGCTCCTACAATGAGCAGTTCTTC.

The chain carries TRBV5-1 and TRBJ2-5; D remains unclear. This CDR3 spans 12 amino acids. Deletions cut 3 bases from V and 0 bases from J, with 3 bases between. Germline values: CDR1 SGHRS, CDR2 YFSETQ. The DNA of the CDR3 is TGCGCCAGCAGCTGGTACCAAGAGACCCAGTACTTC. Translated: CASSWYQETQYF.

Only a few counts were recorded for this clonotype. This sequence joins TRBV9 and TRBJ2-5; D may be TRBD2 (7 bases). The DNA end is a closer match to TRBJ2-7, so the J assignment may be wrong. CDR3 length: 14 amino acids. Germline values: CDR1 SGDLS, CDR2 YYNGEE. In DNA, the CDR3 is TGTGCCAGCAGCGTAGGGGGGGGCACCCACGAGCAGTACTTC. This sequence encodes CASSVGGGTHEQYF.